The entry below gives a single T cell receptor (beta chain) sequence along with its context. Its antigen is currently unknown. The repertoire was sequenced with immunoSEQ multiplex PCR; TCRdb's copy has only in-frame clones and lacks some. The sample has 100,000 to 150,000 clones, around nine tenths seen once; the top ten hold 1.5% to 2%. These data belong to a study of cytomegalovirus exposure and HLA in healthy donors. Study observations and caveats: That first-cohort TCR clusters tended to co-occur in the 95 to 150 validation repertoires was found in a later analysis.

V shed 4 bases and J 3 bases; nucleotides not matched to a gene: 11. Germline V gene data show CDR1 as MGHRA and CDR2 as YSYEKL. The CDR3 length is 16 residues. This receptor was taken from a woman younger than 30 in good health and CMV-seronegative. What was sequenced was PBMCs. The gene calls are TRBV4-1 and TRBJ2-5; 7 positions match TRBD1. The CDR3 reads CASSLRRGQWKETQYF. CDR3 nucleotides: TGCGCCAGCAGCCTACGTAGGGGGCAGTGGAAAGAGACCCAGTACTTC.